These 2 T cell receptor beta chains share one sample of origin, sequenced in a study of T cell repertoires in cytomegalovirus infection. TCRdb redid the calling of the reads with MiXCR, one entry per CDR3 protein. The sample consists of 270,000 or so distinct CDR3 sequences, 15% to 20% of them appearing once. Input material: CD8+ T cells from PBMCs. The receptors originated from a human donor in good health (CMV status not recorded). Some clones in this sample may be carry-over from other donors' samples.

This clonotype was picked up a small number of times. The chain combines TRBV28 with TRBJ2-7; 9 bases are shared with TRBD1. V was clipped by 5 bases and J by 5 bases; unmatched bases: 13. The CDR3 loop spans 16 amino acids. Germline V gene lookup returns CDR1 MDHEN and CDR2 SYDVKM. CDR3: CASSPDPGTGQHEQYF. The CDR3 DNA sequence: TGTGCCAGCAGTCCAGATCCCGGGACAGGGCAGCACGAGCAGTACTTC. Using reference TRBV28 and TRBJ2-7 for the parts outside the CDR3, the full variable domain is DVKVTQSSRYLVKRTGEKVFLECVQDMDHENMFWYRQDPGLGLRLIYFSYDVKMKEKGDIPEGYSVSREKKERFSLILESASTNQTSMYLCASSPDPGTGQHEQYFGPGTRLTVT.

The J gene is TRBJ1-2, the V gene TRBV7-4, with D unclear. CDR3 size: 14 residues. The germline V gene encodes CDR1 SGHVT and CDR2 SQSDAQ. V shed 1 base and J shed 4 bases, with 10 bases lying between them. The CDR3 here is CASSLVRKAYGYTF. The CDR3 coding sequence is TGTGCCAGCAGCTTAGTTCGGAAAGCCTATGGCTACACCTTC.